These 31 T cell receptor beta chains originate from one sample sequenced in a study of identical twins. TCRdb used MiXCR to reprocess the 5' RACE reads, holding one entry per CDR3 protein. The sample has approximately 890,000 distinct CDR3 sequences, roughly 12% seen once; the top ten hold under 2%. These sequences were also reported in another study, on yellow fever vaccine responses in identical twins.

The sample comprised PBMCs. All receptors derive from a woman aged 18-29 years in good health.

This clonotype was counted only a few times. The chain has TRBV9 and TRBJ2-1; D may be TRBD2 (6 bases). The CDR3 totals 15 residues. The V end lost 0 bases, the J end lost 4 bases, and 11 bases lay between the germline ends. Per the germline V gene, CDR1 is SGDLS and CDR2 is YYNGEE. The CDR3 loop reads CASSVEGGRYNEQFF. In DNA form, the CDR3 reads TGTGCCAGCAGCGTAGAAGGAGGGAGATACAATGAGCAGTTCTTC.

The chain is built from TRBV28 and TRBJ2-3; TRBD2 matches at 15 bases. This CDR3 contains 19 residues. The V gene end was trimmed by 4 bases and the J gene end by 1 base; junction bases not matched to a gene: 9. Germline values: CDR1 MDHEN, CDR2 SYDVKM. The CDR3, as DNA: TGTGCCAGCAGTTCTACCCCGTGGACTAGCGGGGGGGGCACAGATACGCAGTATTTT. It translates to CASSSTPWTSGGGTDTQYF.

This clonotype was observed at least ten times. V and J are TRBV12-3 or TRBV12-4 and TRBJ1-1; tentative D call: TRBD1 (6 bases). The CDR3 spans 15 residues. Trimming shortened V by 5 bases and J by 0 bases, and 13 bases separated the two germline ends. The CDR3 DNA follows: TGTGCCAGCAGTAATACAGGGTGGGTGAACACTGAAGCTTTCTTT. The encoded protein is CASSNTGWVNTEAFF.

In its sample, this clonotype was seen many times. The chain is built from TRBV28 and TRBJ2-5; TRBD2 aligns across 9 bases. The CDR3 contains 19 residues. The J segment lost 2 bases and the V segment lost 6 bases, leaving 19 bases of the junction unmatched. Germline loops: CDR1 MDHEN, CDR2 SYDVKM. The CDR3 loop reads CASSLGGLAGEVIQETQYF. The CDR3 bases are TGTGCCAGCAGCTTAGGCGGATTAGCGGGAGAGGTGATACAAGAGACCCAGTACTTC.

In its sample, this clonotype was seen a few times. The chain combines TRBV2 with TRBJ2-4; possible D gene TRBD1, 6 bases. This CDR3 contains 16 residues. Between the trimmed V and J ends, which lost 1 base and 4 bases, there was a span of 14 bases. Germline CDR1 and CDR2: SNHLY and FYNNEI. CDR3 bases: TGTGCCAGCAGTGAAGAAGGCTACAGGGATAAAAACATTCAGTACTTC. It yields the protein CASSEEGYRDKNIQYF.

V and J are TRBV20-1 and TRBJ2-1; 7 bases are shared with TRBD2. Unmatched junction bases numbered 11, after V lost 3 bases and J lost 6 bases. The germline CDR1 and CDR2 sequences are DFQATT and SNEGSKA (reference sequence). This CDR3 contains 15 residues. CDR3 protein: CSARESGNAGNEQFF. DNA for the CDR3: TGCAGTGCTAGGGAGAGCGGGAATGCGGGCAATGAGCAGTTCTTC.

This clonotype showed up just a few times. The chain recombines TRBV29-1 with TRBJ2-1; D unclear. Per germline, CDR1 SQVTM and CDR2 ANQGSEA. The CDR3 extends over 15 amino acids. V lost 3 bases and J lost 0, with 12 bases in between. For the CDR3, the DNA is TGCAGCGTTGATGGATTGGAGTACTCCTACAATGAGCAGTTCTTC. This codes for CSVDGLEYSYNEQFF.

This clonotype was counted a few times. V is TRBV10-2 and J is TRBJ2-3; the match to TRBD2 covers 9 bases. The CDR3 runs 14 residues. Trimming cost V 7 bases and J 6 bases; bases outside gene matches: 8. Germline V gene data show CDR1 as WSHSY and CDR2 as SAAADI. This CDR3 is CASTLAGVRDTQYF. In DNA form, the CDR3 reads TGCGCCAGCACATTAGCGGGAGTGCGCGATACGCAGTATTTT.

This clonotype was recorded a few times. This chain links TRBV5-1 with TRBJ2-5; possibly TRBD2 for D (6 bases). This CDR3 is 13 amino acids long. Germline loops: CDR1 SGHRS, CDR2 YFSETQ. The V end lost 4 bases, the J end lost 5 bases, and 12 bases lay between the germline ends. The CDR3 reads CASSRDFSETQYF. The CDR3 coding sequence is TGCGCCAGCAGCAGGGACTTCTCTGAGACCCAGTACTTC.

This clonotype turned up a few times. The rearrangement joins TRBV12-3 or TRBV12-4 to TRBJ2-2; D is unclear. V dropped 4 bases and J dropped 7 bases, with 16 bases sitting between them. The CDR3 contains 15 residues. The CDR3: CASSSSGGFGGELFF. For the CDR3, the DNA is TGTGCCAGCAGTTCCTCGGGTGGGTTCGGCGGGGAGCTGTTTTTT.

This clonotype was detected only a few times. CDR3 nucleotides: TGTGCCAGCAGCCGCGGACAGGGGAACATGAACACTGAAGCTTTCTTT. This translates into CASSRGQGNMNTEAFF. J is TRBJ1-1 and V is TRBV2; 9 nucleotides line up with TRBD1. The CDR3 is made up of 16 amino acids. Per germline, CDR1 SNHLY and CDR2 FYNNEI. V was clipped by 6 bases and J by 0 bases; unmatched bases: 8.

This clonotype was found a few times. The chain combines TRBV29-1 with TRBJ2-7, with a tentative D call TRBD1 (5 bases). Trimming removed 2 bases from V and 2 bases from J, with 25 bases in between. The CDR3 loop spans 18 amino acids. Germline values: CDR1 SQVTM, CDR2 ANQGSEA. CDR3 in DNA: TGCAGCGTTGAAACCCCCGTCCACCACCAGGGCAGTCCCTACGAGCAGTACTTC. Translation gives CSVETPVHHQGSPYEQYF.

This clonotype was counted many times. As DNA, the CDR3 is TGTGCCACCAGTGATTTGCTAACGGGCCAAGAGACCCAGTACTTC. This gives the protein CATSDLLTGQETQYF. The chain has TRBV24-1 and TRBJ2-5; D uncertain. This CDR3 comprises 15 residues. Per the germline V gene, CDR1 is KGHDR and CDR2 is SFDVKD. Trimming left V 0 bases short and J 1 base short, with 8 bases between.

This clonotype occurred a few times. V and J are TRBV20-1 and TRBJ2-3, with D possibly being TRBD2 (6 bases). V was pared by 0 bases and J by 7 bases, with 17 bases between. The CDR3 length is 15 residues. CDR1 and CDR2 from the germline V gene are DFQATT and SNEGSKA (reference sequence). CDR3: CSARDWGDPGNTQYF. CDR3 bases: TGCAGTGCTAGAGATTGGGGGGACCCCGGGAATACGCAGTATTTT.

The chain joins TRBV28 to TRBJ1-2; 8 bases agree with TRBD1. Unmatched junction bases numbered 8, after V lost 6 bases and J lost 5 bases. CDR3 length: 14 amino acids. Germline V CDR1 and CDR2: MDHEN, SYDVKM. CDR3 in DNA: TGTGCCAGCAGACTCGGGACAGGTCCGTATGGCTACACCTTC. This gives the protein CASRLGTGPYGYTF.

This clonotype has at least ten counts. The chain employs TRBV7-9 and TRBJ1-1, with 7 bases matching TRBD1. The germline V gene has CDR1 SEHNR and CDR2 FQNEAQ (reference sequence). The CDR3 length is 15 residues. Trimming at V came to 5 bases and at J to 4 bases, leaving 10 bases not matched to a gene. The CDR3 coding sequence is TGTGCCAGCAGCGTCACGAGGGGGCCGGGCACTGAAGCTTTCTTT. Translated: CASSVTRGPGTEAFF.

This clonotype was found many times. J is TRBJ1-2 and V is TRBV6-1; unclear D gene. From germline, CDR1 is MNHNS and CDR2 SASEGT. Trimming left V 6 bases short and J 8 bases short, with 13 bases between. This CDR3 has 12 amino acids. CDR3 region: CASRTGAVGYTF. CDR3 coding DNA: TGTGCCAGCAGGACTGGAGCGGTCGGCTACACCTTC.

This rearrangement joins TRBV20-1 to TRBJ1-4; no clear D gene. The germline V gene encodes CDR1 DFQATT and CDR2 SNEGSKA (reference sequence). This CDR3 comprises 13 residues. V was cut by 8 bases and J by 7 bases, with 17 bases left in between. This CDR3 reads CSTEGPSPEKLFF. The CDR3 region has the DNA TGCAGTACGGAGGGTCCCTCGCCTGAAAAACTGTTTTTT.

This clonotype turned up a few times. The genes are TRBV12-5 and TRBJ2-1; D ambiguous. CDR1 is LGHNT and CDR2 is FRNRAP in the germline V gene. Between the trimmed V and J ends, which lost 1 base and 0 bases, there was a span of 7 bases. This CDR3 has 15 residues. The CDR3, as DNA: TGTGCTAGTGGTTTGGGACTTAGCTCCTACAATGAGCAGTTCTTC. This sequence encodes CASGLGLSSYNEQFF.

V and J are TRBV3-1 and TRBJ1-2, with D uncertain. The CDR3 spans 12 residues. V lost 4 bases to trimming and J lost 7 bases, with 10 bases between them. Per the germline V gene, CDR1 is LGHDT and CDR2 is YNNKEL (reference sequence). CDR3 protein: CASSRPPFGYTF. The CDR3 bases are TGTGCCAGCAGCCGCCCCCCTTTTGGCTACACCTTC.

The chain combines TRBV5-6 with TRBJ2-7; D unclear. V dropped 2 bases and J dropped 7 bases, with 13 bases sitting between them. The CDR3 contains 13 residues. Germline assignment: CDR1 SGHDT and CDR2 YYEEEE. CDR3 region: CASSFGSVGEQYF. In nucleotides, the CDR3 is TGTGCCAGCAGCTTTGGTTCGGTGGGAGAGCAGTACTTC.

This clonotype was counted only a few times. The V call is TRBV20-1, the J call TRBJ1-1, with no clear D. V was trimmed by 3 bases and J by 5 bases, leaving 7 bases between them. Germline V gene data show CDR1 as DFQATT and CDR2 as SNEGSKA (reference sequence). The CDR3 has 11 residues. The CDR3 spells CSARRETEAFF. The CDR3 region has the DNA TGCAGTGCTAGGCGGGAGACTGAAGCTTTCTTT.

In its sample, this clonotype was seen a few times. A much larger clone sits a single nucleotide away, making a read error possible. V gene TRBV11-2 combines with J gene TRBJ2-3, with 7 bases aligning to TRBD1. Germline V gene data show CDR1 as SGHAT and CDR2 as FQNNGV. The CDR3 extends over 15 amino acids. Unmatched junction bases numbered 3, after V lost 3 bases and J lost 0 bases. The CDR3 here is CASSFEGASTDTQYF. DNA for the CDR3: TGTGCCAGCAGCTTCGAGGGGGCTAGCACAGATACGCAGTATTTT. Complete variable domain (other parts from reference TRBV11-2 and TRBJ2-3): EAGVAQSPRYKIIEKRQSVAFWCNPISGHATLYWYQQILGQGPKLLIQFQNNGVVDDSQLPKDRFSAERLKGVDSTLKIQPAKLEDSAVYLCASSFEGASTDTQYFGPGTRLTVL.

The rearrangement links TRBV4-1 to TRBJ1-4, with TRBD1 as a possible D gene (6 bases). The CDR3 covers 18 residues. Per germline, CDR1 MGHRA and CDR2 YSYEKL. Trimming cost V 2 bases and J 3 bases, with 19 bases left between them. As DNA, the CDR3 is TGCGCCAGCAGCCAATTCCCGGGGCAGACAGGCTCTAATGAAAAACTGTTTTTT. This codes for CASSQFPGQTGSNEKLFF.

This chain uses TRBV10-3 with TRBJ2-5, with 10 bases aligning to TRBD2. The germline V gene encodes CDR1 ENHRY and CDR2 SYGVKD. J lost 4 bases, V lost 4 bases, and 9 bases had no gene match. CDR3 size: 16 residues. CDR3: CAISVASGRRGETQYF. CDR3 DNA sequence: TGTGCCATCAGTGTGGCTAGCGGGAGACGAGGAGAGACCCAGTACTTC.

The rearrangement uses TRBV5-6 and TRBJ2-5; the D gene is possibly TRBD1 (6 bases). V lost 3 bases to trimming and J lost 3 bases, with 18 bases between them. The CDR3 totals 16 residues. Germline V gives CDR1 SGHDT, CDR2 YYEEEE. The CDR3 DNA reads TGTGCCAGCAGCTACATCAAGGACAGCGTGAAAGAGACCCAGTACTTC. Encoded protein: CASSYIKDSVKETQYF.

This clonotype appeared a few times. V is TRBV24-1 and J is TRBJ1-1; no clear D. The germline V and J ends were trimmed by 6 bases and 7 bases, with 8 bases remaining between them. Germline CDR1 reads KGHDR; CDR2 reads SFDVKD. The CDR3 extends over 11 amino acids. CDR3 amino acids: CATSRGNEAFF. CDR3 sequence (DNA): TGTGCCACCAGTCGAGGGAATGAAGCTTTCTTT.

V is TRBV14 and J is TRBJ2-7; no definite D call. CDR1 and CDR2 (germline): SGHDN, FVKESK. Trimming removed 2 bases at V and 0 bases at J, with 14 bases between. This CDR3 is 16 amino acids long. The CDR3 reads CASSQKRQESSYEQYV. For the CDR3, the DNA is TGTGCCAGCAGCCAAAAGAGGCAGGAAAGCTCCTACGAGCAGTACGTC.

In its sample, this clonotype was seen a few times. This chain uses TRBV7-9 with TRBJ2-5; tentative D call: TRBD1 (6 bases). Trimming shortened V by 5 bases and J by 1 base, and 11 bases separated the two germline ends. The germline CDR1 and CDR2 sequences are SEHNR and FQNEAQ (reference sequence). This CDR3 contains 14 residues. CDR3 in DNA: TGTGCCAGCAGCGGCAGGGGAGTCCAAGAGACCCAGTACTTC. Translation gives CASSGRGVQETQYF.

This clonotype was found once. The J gene is TRBJ2-1, the V gene TRBV4-1, with D tentatively TRBD2 (5 bases). V lost 4 bases to trimming and J lost 2 bases, with 9 bases between them. CDR1 is MGHRA, CDR2 YSYEKL, per germline. There are 14 residues in the CDR3. Here the CDR3 reads CASSRETTYNEQFF. As DNA, the CDR3 is TGCGCCAGCAGCCGAGAGACTACCTACAATGAGCAGTTCTTC.

This clonotype showed up many times. The J gene is TRBJ2-2, the V gene TRBV4-1; 12 nucleotides line up with TRBD2. The ends lost 5 bases at V and 0 bases at J; junction bases unmatched: 10. Germline V CDR1 and CDR2: MGHRA, YSYEKL. There are 19 residues in the CDR3. CDR3 DNA: TGCGCCAGCAGCTTCCCCGGGACTAGCGGGTCCTCGAACACCGGGGAGCTGTTTTTT. It translates to CASSFPGTSGSSNTGELFF.